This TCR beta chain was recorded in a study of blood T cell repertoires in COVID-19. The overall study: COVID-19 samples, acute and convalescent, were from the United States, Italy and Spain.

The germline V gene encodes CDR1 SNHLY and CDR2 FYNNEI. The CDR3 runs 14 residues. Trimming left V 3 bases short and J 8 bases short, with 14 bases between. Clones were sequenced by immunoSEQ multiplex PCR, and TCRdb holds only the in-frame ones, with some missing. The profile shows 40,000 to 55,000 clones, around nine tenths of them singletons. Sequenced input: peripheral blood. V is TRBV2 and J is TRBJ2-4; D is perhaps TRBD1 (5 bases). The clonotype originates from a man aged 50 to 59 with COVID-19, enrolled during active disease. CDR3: CASSDRTLGDIQYF. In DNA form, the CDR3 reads TGTGCCAGCAGTGACAGGACACTTGGGGACATTCAGTACTTC.